Listed below are T cell receptor beta chains from one sample, sequenced in a study of naive and memory T cell subsets. TCRdb reanalysed the 5' RACE reads using MiXCR and keeps one entry per CDR3 protein. The sample carries 25,000 to 30,000 distinct CDR3 sequences, approximately 24% recorded once. All receptors come from a female donor in good health. Both conserved end residues are trimmed from each CDR3. Fields, in order: J gene, V gene, D gene, CDR3 protein. A D gene is named only where the DNA matches it firmly.

TRBJ2-5	TRBV5-6	TRBD2	ASSPIMTSSERAQY
TRBJ2-4	TRBV20-1	TRBD1	SARGQPRGNIQY
TRBJ1-4	TRBV20-1	-	SATLRGHGEKLF
TRBJ1-1	TRBV29-1	TRBD1	SVMGQALKWTEAF
TRBJ2-7	TRBV12-3/TRBV12-4	TRBD1	ASSFRKIDRVHEQY
TRBJ2-7	TRBV29-1	-	SVFSVHEQY
TRBJ2-3	TRBV5-1	-	ASSLGLSTDTQY
TRBJ2-7	TRBV6-6	TRBD2	ASSLTSGPSYEQY
TRBJ2-1	TRBV6-5	TRBD1	ASSYETGKQF
TRBJ2-2	TRBV7-9	-	ASSLDGQVRELF
TRBJ2-1	TRBV6-2/TRBV6-3	TRBD2	ASSYSRLARTGGDEQF
TRBJ2-7	TRBV6-9	-	ASTIPDGTYEQY
TRBJ2-1	TRBV10-3	-	AISETHNEQF